The clone carrying this TCR beta chain was seen a few times. This record comes from a study of blood T cell repertoires in COVID-19. Clones were read by immunoSEQ multiplex PCR, and TCRdb kept only the in-frame ones, dropping some. This sample has over 75,000 clones, with 85% to 90% found just once. The germline CDR1 and CDR2 sequences are SGHTA and FQGNSA. Trimming pared 2 bases from V and 2 bases from J, leaving 10 bases between. This CDR3 has 15 amino acids. This clonotype was obtained from an elderly woman with active COVID-19. The chain combines TRBV7-2 with TRBJ2-1; D is undetermined. Sequenced sample: peripheral blood. CDR3 DNA sequence: TGTGCCAGCAGCTTAAATAGACACGCCTACAATGAGCAGTTCTTC. It is translated as CASSLNRHAYNEQFF.